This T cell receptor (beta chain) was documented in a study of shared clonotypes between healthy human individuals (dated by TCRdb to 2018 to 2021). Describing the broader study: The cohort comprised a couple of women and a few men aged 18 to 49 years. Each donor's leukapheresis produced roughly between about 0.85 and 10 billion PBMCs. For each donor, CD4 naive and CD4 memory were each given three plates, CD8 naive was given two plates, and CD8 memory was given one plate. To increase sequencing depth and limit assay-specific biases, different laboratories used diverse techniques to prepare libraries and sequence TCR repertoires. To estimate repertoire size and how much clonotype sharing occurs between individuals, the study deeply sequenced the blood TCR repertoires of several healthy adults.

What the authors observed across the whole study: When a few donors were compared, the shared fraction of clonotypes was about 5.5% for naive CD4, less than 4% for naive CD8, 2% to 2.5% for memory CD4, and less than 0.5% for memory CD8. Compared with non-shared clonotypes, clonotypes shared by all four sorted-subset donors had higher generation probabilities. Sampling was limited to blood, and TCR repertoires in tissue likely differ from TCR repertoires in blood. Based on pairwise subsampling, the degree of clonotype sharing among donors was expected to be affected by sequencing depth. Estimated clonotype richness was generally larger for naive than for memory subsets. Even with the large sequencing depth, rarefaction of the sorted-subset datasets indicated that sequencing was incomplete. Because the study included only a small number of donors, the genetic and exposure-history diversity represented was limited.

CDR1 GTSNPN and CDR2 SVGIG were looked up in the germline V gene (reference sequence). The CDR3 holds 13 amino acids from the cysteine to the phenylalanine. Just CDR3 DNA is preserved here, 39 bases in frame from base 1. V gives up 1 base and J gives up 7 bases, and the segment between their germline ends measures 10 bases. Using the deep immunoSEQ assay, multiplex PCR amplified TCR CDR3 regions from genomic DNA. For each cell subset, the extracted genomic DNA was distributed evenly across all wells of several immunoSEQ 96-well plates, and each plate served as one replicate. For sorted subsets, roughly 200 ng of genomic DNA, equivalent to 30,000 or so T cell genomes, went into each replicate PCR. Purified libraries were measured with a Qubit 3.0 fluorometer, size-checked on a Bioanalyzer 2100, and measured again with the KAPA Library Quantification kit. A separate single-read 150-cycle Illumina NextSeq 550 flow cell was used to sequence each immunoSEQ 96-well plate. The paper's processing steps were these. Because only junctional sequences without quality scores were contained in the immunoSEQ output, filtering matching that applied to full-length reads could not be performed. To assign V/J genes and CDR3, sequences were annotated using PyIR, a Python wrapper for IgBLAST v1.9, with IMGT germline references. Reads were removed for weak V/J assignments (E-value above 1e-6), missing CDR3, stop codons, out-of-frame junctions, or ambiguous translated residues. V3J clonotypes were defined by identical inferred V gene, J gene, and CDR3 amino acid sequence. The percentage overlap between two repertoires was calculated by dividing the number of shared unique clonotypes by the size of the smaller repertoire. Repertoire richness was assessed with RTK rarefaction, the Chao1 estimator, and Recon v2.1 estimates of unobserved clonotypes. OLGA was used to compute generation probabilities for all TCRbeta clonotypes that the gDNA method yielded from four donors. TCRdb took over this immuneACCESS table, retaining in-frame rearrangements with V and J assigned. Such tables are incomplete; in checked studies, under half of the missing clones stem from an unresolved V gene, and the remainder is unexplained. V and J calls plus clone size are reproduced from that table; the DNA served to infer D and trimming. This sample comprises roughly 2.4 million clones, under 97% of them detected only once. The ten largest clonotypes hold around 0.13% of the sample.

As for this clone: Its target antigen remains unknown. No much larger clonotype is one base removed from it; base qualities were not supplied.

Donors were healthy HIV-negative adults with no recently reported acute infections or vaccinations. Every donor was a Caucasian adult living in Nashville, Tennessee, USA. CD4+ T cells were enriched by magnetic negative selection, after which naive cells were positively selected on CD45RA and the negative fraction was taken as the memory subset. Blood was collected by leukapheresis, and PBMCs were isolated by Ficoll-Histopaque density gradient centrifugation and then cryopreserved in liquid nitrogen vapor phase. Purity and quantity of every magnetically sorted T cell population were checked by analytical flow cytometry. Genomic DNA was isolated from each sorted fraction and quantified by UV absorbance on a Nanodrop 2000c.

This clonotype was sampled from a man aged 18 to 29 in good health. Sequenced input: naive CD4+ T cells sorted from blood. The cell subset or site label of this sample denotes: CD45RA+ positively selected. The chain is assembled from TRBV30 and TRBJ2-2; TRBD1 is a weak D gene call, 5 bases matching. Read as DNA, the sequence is TGTGCCTGGAGTGCACAGGTGAACGGGGAGCTGTTTTTT. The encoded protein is CAWSAQVNGELFF.